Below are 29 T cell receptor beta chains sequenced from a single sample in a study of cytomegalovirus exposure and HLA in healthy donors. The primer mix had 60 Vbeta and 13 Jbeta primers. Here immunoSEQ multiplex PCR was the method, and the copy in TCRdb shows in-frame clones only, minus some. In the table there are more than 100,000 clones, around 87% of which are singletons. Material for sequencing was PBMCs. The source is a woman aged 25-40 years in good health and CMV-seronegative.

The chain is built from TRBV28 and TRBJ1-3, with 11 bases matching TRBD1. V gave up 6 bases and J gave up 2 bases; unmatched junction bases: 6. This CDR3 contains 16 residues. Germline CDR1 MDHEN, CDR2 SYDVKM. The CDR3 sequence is CASSPGTGGAGNTIYF. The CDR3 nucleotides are TGTGCCAGCAGCCCCGGGACAGGGGGAGCTGGAAACACCATATATTTT.

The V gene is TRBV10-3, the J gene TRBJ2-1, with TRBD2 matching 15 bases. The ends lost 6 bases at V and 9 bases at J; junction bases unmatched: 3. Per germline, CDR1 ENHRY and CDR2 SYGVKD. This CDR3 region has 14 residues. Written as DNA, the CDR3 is TGTGCCATCAGCGGACTAGCGGGGGGGGGTGAGCAGTTCTTC. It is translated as CAISGLAGGGEQFF.

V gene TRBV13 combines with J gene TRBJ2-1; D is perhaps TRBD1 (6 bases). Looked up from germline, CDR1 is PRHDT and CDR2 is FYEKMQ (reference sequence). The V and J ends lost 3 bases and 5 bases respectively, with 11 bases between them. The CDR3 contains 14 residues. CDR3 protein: CASSFRGLHNEQFF. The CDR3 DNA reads TGTGCCAGCAGCTTCAGGGGATTGCACAATGAGCAGTTCTTC. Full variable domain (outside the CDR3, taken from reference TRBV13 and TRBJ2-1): AAGVIQSPRHLIKEKRETATLKCYPIPRHDTVYWYQQGPGQDPQFLISFYEKMQSDKGSIPDRFSAQQFSDYHSELNMSSLELGDSALYFCASSFRGLHNEQFFGPGTRLTVL.

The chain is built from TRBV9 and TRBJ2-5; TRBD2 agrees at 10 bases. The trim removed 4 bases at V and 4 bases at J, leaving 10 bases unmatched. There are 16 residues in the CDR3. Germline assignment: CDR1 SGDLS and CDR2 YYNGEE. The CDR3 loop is CASSPGTSVFSETQYF. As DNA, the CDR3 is TGTGCCAGCAGCCCCGGGACTAGCGTTTTCTCAGAGACCCAGTACTTC.

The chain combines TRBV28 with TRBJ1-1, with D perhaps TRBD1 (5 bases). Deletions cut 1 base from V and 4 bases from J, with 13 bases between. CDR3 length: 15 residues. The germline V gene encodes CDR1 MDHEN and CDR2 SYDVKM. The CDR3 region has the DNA TGTGCCAGCAGTTTATTTCCGGGGGTGAGCACTGAAGCTTTCTTT. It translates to CASSLFPGVSTEAFF.

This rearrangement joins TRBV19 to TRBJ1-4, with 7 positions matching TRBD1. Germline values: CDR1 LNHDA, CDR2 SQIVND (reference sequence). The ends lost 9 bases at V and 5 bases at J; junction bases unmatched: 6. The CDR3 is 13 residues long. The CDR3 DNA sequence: TGTGCCAGCGCGGGACAGACGAATGAAAAACTGTTTTTT. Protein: CASAGQTNEKLFF.

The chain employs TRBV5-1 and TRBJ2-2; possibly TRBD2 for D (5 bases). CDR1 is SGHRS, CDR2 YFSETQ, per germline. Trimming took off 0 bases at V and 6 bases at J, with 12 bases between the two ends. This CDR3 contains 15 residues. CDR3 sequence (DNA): TGCGCCAGCAGCTTGGGATTAGCGTTTCCCGGGGAGCTGTTTTTT. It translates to CASSLGLAFPGELFF.

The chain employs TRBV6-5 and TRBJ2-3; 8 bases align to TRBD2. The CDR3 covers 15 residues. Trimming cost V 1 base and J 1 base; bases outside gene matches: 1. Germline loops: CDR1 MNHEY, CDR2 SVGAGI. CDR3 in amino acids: CASSYWRGGTDTQYF. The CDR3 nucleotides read TGTGCCAGCAGTTACTGGCGGGGGGGCACAGATACGCAGTATTTT.

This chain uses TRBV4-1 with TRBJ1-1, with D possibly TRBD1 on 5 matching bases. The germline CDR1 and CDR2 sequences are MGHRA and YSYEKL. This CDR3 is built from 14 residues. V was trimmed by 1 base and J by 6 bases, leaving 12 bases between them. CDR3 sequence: CASSQAQGGAEAFF. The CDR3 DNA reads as TGCGCCAGCAGCCAAGCGCAGGGCGGGGCTGAAGCTTTCTTT.

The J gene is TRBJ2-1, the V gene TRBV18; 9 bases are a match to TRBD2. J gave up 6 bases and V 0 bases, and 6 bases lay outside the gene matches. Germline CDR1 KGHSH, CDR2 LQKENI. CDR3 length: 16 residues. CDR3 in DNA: TGTGCCAGCTCACCACCGTGGCTAGCGGGACCCAATGAGCAGTTCTTC. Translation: CASSPPWLAGPNEQFF. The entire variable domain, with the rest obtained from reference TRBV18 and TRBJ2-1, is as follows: NAGVMQNPRHLVRRRGQEARLRCSPMKGHSHVYWYRQLPEEGLKFMVYLQKENIIDESGMPKERFSAEFPKEGPSILRIQQVVRGDSAAYFCASSPPWLAGPNEQFFGPGTRLTVL.

CDR3 region: CASSAYYRDRNYGYTF. CDR3 sequence (DNA): TGTGCCAGCAGCGCGTACTACAGGGATAGAAACTATGGCTACACCTTC. The V call is TRBV9, the J call TRBJ1-2, with D tentatively TRBD1 (6 bases). The V end lost 3 bases, the J end lost 2 bases, and 17 bases lay between the germline ends. The CDR3 runs 16 residues. In germline, CDR1 is SGDLS, CDR2 YYNGEE.

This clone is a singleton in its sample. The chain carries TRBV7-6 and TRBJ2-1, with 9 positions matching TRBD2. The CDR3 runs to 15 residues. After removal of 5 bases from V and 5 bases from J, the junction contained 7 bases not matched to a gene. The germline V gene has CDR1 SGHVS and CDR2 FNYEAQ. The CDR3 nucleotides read TGTGCCAGCAGCCCTATCCTAGCGGGGAACAATGAGCAGTTCTTC. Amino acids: CASSPILAGNNEQFF.

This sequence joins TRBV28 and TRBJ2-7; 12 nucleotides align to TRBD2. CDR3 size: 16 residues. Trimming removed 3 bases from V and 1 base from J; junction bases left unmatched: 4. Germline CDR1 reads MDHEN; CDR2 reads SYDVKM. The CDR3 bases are TGTGCCAGCAGTTTTAGTCTAGCGGGAGGGTCCTACGAGCAGTACTTC. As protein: CASSFSLAGGSYEQYF.

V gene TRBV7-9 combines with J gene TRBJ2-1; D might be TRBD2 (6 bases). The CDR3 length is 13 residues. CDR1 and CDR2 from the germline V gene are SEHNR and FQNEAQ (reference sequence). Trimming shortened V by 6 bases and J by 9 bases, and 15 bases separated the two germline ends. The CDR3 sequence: CASRPLASPEQFF. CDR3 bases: TGTGCCAGCAGACCACTAGCATCCCCTGAGCAGTTCTTC.

The CDR3 nucleotides read TGTGCCATCAGTGGCCAGAAGATGAACACTGAAGCTTTCTTT. Translation gives CAISGQKMNTEAFF. The chain recombines TRBV10-3 with TRBJ1-1, with D unclear. This CDR3 spans 14 amino acids. V was pared by 4 bases and J by 0 bases, with 9 bases between. Germline V CDR1 and CDR2: ENHRY, SYGVKD.

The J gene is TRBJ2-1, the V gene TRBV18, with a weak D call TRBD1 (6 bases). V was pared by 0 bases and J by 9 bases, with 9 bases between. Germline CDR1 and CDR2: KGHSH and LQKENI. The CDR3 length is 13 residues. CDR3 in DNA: TGTGCCAGCTCACCACCGCGAGGGGGTGAGCAGTTCTTC. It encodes CASSPPRGGEQFF.

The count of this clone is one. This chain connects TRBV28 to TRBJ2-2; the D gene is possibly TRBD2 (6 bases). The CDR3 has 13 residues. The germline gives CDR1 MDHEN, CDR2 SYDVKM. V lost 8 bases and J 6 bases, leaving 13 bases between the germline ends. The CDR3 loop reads CASSMAGSGELFF. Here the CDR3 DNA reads TGTGCCAGCTCTATGGCGGGGTCCGGGGAGCTGTTTTTT. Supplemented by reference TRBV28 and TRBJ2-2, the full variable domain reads DVKVTQSSRYLVKRTGEKVFLECVQDMDHENMFWYRQDPGLGLRLIYFSYDVKMKEKGDIPEGYSVSREKKERFSLILESASTNQTSMYLCASSMAGSGELFFGEGSRLTVL.

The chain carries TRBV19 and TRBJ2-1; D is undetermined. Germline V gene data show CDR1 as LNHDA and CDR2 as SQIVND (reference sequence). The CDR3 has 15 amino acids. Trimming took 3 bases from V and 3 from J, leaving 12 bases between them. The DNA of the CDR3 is TGTGCCAGTAGTATCGTCCAGACACACTACAATGAGCAGTTCTTC. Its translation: CASSIVQTHYNEQFF. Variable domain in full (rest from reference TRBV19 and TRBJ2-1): DGGITQSPKYLFRKEGQNVTLSCEQNLNHDAMYWYRQDPGQGLRLIYYSQIVNDFQKGDIAEGYSVSREKKESFPLTVTSAQKNPTAFYLCASSIVQTHYNEQFFGPGTRLTVL.

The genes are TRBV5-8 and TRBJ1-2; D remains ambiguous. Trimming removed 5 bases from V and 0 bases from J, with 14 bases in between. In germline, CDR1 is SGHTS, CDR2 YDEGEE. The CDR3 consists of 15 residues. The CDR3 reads CASRRDVWANYGYTF. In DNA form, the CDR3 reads TGTGCCAGCAGGCGGGATGTTTGGGCTAACTATGGCTACACCTTC.

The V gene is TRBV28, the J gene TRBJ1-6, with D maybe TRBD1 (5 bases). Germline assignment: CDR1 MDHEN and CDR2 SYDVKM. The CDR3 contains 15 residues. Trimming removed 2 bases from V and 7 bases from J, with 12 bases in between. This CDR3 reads CASSLGGEGNSPLHF. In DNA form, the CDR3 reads TGTGCCAGCAGTTTAGGGGGGGAGGGAAATTCACCCCTCCACTTT.

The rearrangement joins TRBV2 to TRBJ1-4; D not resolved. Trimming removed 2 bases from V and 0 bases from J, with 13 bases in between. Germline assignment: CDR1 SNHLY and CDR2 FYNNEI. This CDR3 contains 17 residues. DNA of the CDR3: TGTGCCAGCAGTGAATTGGGGAGGAGATCAACTAATGAAAAACTGTTTTTT. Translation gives CASSELGRRSTNEKLFF.

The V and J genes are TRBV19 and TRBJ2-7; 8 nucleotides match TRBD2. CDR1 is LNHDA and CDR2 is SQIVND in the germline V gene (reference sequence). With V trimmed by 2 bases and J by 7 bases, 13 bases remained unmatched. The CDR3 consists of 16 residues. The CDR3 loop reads CASSINPSGSVYEQYF. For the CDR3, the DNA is TGTGCCAGTAGTATAAACCCAAGCGGGAGTGTGTATGAGCAGTACTTC. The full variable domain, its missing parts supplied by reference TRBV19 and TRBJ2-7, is DGGITQSPKYLFRKEGQNVTLSCEQNLNHDAMYWYRQDPGQGLRLIYYSQIVNDFQKGDIAEGYSVSREKKESFPLTVTSAQKNPTAFYLCASSINPSGSVYEQYFGPGTRLTVT.

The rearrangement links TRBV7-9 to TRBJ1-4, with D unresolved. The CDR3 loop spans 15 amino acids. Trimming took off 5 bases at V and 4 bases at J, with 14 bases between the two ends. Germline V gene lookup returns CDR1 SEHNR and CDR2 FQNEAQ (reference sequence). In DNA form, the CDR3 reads TGTGCCAGCAGCCACTCGTTGTCCCTTAATGAAAAACTGTTTTTT. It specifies CASSHSLSLNEKLFF. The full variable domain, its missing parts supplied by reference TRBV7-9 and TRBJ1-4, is DTGVSQNPRHKITKRGQNVTFRCDPISEHNRLYWYRQTLGQGPEFLTYFQNEAQLEKSRLLSDRFSAERPKGSFSTLEIQRTEQGDSAMYLCASSHSLSLNEKLFFGSGTQLSVL.

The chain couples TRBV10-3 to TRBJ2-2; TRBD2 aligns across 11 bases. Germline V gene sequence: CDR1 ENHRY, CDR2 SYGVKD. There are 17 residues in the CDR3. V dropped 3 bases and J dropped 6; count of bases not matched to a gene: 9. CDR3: CAISDGLAGGPAGELFF. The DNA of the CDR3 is TGTGCCATCAGTGACGGTCTAGCGGGGGGTCCGGCCGGGGAGCTGTTTTTT.

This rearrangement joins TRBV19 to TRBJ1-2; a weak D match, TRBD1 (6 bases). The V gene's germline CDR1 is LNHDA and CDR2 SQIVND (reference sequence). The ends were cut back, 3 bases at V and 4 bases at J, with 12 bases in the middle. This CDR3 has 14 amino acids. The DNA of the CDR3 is TGTGCCAGTAGTATGGGGGCAGGAATCTATGGCTACACCTTC. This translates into CASSMGAGIYGYTF. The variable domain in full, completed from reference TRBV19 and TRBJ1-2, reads DGGITQSPKYLFRKEGQNVTLSCEQNLNHDAMYWYRQDPGQGLRLIYYSQIVNDFQKGDIAEGYSVSREKKESFPLTVTSAQKNPTAFYLCASSMGAGIYGYTFGSGTRLTVV.

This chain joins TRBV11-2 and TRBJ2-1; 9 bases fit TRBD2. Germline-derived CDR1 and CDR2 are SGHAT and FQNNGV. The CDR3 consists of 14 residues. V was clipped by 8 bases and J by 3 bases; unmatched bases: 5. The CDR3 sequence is CASGREGFYNEQFF. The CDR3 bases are TGTGCCAGCGGGCGGGAGGGGTTCTACAATGAGCAGTTCTTC.

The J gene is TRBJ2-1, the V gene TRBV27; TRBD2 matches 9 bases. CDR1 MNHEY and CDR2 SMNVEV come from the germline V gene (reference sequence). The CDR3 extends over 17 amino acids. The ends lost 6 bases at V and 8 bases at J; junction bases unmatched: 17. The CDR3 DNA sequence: TGTGCCAGCAGCCAAAGACCTTGGCGCGGGGGGGCGGATGAGCAGTTCTTC. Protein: CASSQRPWRGGADEQFF.

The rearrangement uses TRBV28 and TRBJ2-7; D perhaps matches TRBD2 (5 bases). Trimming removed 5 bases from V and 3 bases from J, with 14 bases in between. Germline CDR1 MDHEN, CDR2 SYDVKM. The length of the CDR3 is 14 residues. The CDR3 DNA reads TGTGCCAGCAGTCCCCCAACGGGGATCTACGAGCAGTACTTC. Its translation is CASSPPTGIYEQYF.

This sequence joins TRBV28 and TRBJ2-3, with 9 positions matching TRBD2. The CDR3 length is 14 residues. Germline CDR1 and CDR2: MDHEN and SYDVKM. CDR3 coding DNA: TGTGCAATATCGCAGGCGGGGGGGCAAGATACGCAGTATTTT. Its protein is CAISQAGGQDTQYF. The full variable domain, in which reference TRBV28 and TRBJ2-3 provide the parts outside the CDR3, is DVKVTQSSRYLVKRTGEKVFLECVQDMDHENMFWYRQDPGLGLRLIYFSYDVKMKEKGDIPEGYSVSREKKERFSLILESASTNQTSMYLCAISQAGGQDTQYFGPGTRLTVL.